The sequence of this T cell receptor beta chain was determined in a study of identical twins. TCRdb redid the calling of the 5' RACE reads with MiXCR, one entry per CDR3 protein. The sample has a few hundred thousand distinct CDR3 sequences, 12% seen once; the top ten hold roughly 4%. This CDR3 region has 13 residues. Losses at the gene ends were 6 bases for V and 3 bases for J; bases not matched to a gene: 4. Germline CDR1 LGHDT, CDR2 YNNKEL (reference sequence). Of note for this clonotype: No antigen is known for it.

Study conclusions and caveats: The study reached conclusions through statistical analysis that was cross-sectional, not following the same donors. Out-of-frame TCR alpha sharing in monozygotic twins exceeded recombination model predictions.

This sample was shared with a second study, whose subject was yellow fever vaccine responses in identical twins.

Material: memory (CD45RO+) T cells sorted from blood. This chain uses TRBV3-1 with TRBJ2-5; TRBD1 matches at 7 bases. This TCR was recovered from a woman aged 18 to 35 in good health. The CDR3: CASSNRGKETQYF. The CDR3 DNA reads TGTGCCAGCAGTAACAGGGGCAAAGAGACCCAGTACTTC.